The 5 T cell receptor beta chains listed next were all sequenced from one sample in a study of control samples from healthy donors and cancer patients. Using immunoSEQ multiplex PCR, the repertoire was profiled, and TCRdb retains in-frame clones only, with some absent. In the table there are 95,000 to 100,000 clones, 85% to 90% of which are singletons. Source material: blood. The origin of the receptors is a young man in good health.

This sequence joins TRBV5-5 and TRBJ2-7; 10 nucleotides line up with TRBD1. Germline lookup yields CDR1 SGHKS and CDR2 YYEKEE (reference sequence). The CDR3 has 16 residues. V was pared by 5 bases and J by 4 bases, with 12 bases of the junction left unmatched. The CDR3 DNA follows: TGTGCCAGCAGTTTAGTCGGGACAGGGGCCTCTTACGAGCAGTACGTC. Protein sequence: CASSLVGTGASYEQYV.

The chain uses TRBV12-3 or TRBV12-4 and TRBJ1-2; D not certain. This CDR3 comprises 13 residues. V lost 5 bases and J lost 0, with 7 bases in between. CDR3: CASSRGPNYGYTF. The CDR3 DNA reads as TGTGCCAGCAGTCGCGGACCTAACTATGGCTACACCTTC.

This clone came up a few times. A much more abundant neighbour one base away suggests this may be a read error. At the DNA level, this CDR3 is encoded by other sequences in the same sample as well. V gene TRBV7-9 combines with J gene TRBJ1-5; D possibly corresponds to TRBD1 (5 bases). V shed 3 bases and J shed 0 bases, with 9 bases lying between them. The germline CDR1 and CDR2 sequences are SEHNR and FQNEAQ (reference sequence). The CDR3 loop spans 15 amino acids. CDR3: CASSLGGYSNQPQHF. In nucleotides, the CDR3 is TGTGCCAGCAGCTTGGGGGGATATAGCAATCAGCCCCAGCATTTT.

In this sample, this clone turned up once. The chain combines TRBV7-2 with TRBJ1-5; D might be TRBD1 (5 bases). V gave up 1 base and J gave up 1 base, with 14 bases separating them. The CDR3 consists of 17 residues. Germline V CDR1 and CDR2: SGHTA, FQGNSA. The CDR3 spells CASSLVSSRASNQPQHF. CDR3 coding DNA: TGTGCCAGCAGCTTAGTGTCTTCCAGGGCAAGCAATCAGCCCCAGCATTTT.

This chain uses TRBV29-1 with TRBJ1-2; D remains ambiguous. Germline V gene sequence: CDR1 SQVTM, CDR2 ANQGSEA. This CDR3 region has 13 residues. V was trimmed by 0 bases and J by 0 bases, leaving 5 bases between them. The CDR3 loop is CSVEDGSNYGYTF. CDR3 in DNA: TGCAGCGTTGAAGACGGCTCTAACTATGGCTACACCTTC.